The source of this TCR beta chain is a study of blood T cell repertoires in COVID-19. About the research overall: T cells, B-cell-depleted T cells, or PBMCs provided the cDNA or gDNA that served as material.

Original analysis: Estimation of nucleated cell counts was performed using reference gene primer amplification. Data came from immunoSEQ multiplex PCR; TCRdb stores just in-frame clones and leaves some out. V, J and clone size are taken as reported in that table, and D and trimming were inferred from the DNA itself. The sample contains roughly 81,000 clones, about 85% of which appear only once. Germline V lookup: CDR1 KGHSH, CDR2 LQKENI. The ends lost 3 bases at V and 3 bases at J; junction bases unmatched: 11. There are 19 residues in the CDR3. Those enrolled in Seattle joined during active infection and were followed longitudinally afterward.

The J gene is TRBJ2-2, the V gene TRBV18; 12 bases map to TRBD2. The receptor comes from a woman aged 80 or over with COVID-19, enrolled during active disease. The material sequenced was peripheral blood. The CDR3 reads CASSPMTLAGGLDTGELFF. As DNA, the CDR3 is TGTGCCAGCTCACCTATGACACTAGCGGGAGGTCTGGACACCGGGGAGCTGTTTTTT.